The 27 T cell receptor beta chains below come from one sample, sequenced in a study of long-term antiretroviral therapy in people with HIV. At the survey level, the v3.0 immunoSEQ assay was run. The protocol was immunoSEQ multiplex PCR, while the TCRdb copy is restricted to in-frame clones and leaves out a portion. The table includes tens of thousands of clones, roughly four fifths detected once. The source material was unsorted PBMCs, sampled 1 year after starting antiretroviral therapy. The receptors come from a man younger than 30 with HIV.

The genes are TRBV6-1 and TRBJ2-7; 7 nucleotides line up with TRBD1. V trimming: 1 base; J trimming: 2 bases; junction bases outside the gene matches: 5. CDR3 length: 15 residues. Germline CDR1 MNHNS, CDR2 SASEGT. CDR3 bases: TGTGCCAGCAGTGAAGGTTGGCAGGGGGCCTACGAGCAGTACTTC. Its translation is CASSEGWQGAYEQYF.

V is TRBV18 and J is TRBJ2-2; 8 positions agree with TRBD1. J gave up 2 bases and V 5 bases, and 4 bases lay outside the gene matches. Germline values: CDR1 KGHSH, CDR2 LQKENI. The CDR3 totals 15 residues. In DNA, the CDR3 is TGTGCCAGCTCAGTGGGACAGGCTAACACCGGGGAGCTGTTTTTT. Its translation: CASSVGQANTGELFF.

This clone was recorded once. The rearrangement uses TRBV2 and TRBJ2-5, with TRBD1 matching 7 bases. Per germline, CDR1 SNHLY and CDR2 FYNNEI. J gave up 3 bases and V 6 bases, and 1 base lay outside the gene matches. The CDR3 runs 12 residues. The CDR3 sequence is CASRGTEETQYF. CDR3 DNA: TGTGCCAGCAGGGGGACAGAAGAGACCCAGTACTTC.

This chain links TRBV5-4 with TRBJ2-2; the match to TRBD1 covers 8 bases. CDR1 and CDR2 from the germline V gene are SGHNT and YYREEE (reference sequence). V lost 4 bases to trimming and J lost 2 bases; unmatched junction nucleotides: 4. The CDR3 length is 15 residues. Here the CDR3 DNA reads TGTGCCAGCAGCCCGGACAGGGTAAACACCGGGGAGCTGTTTTTT. Amino acids: CASSPDRVNTGELFF.

This chain connects TRBV10-1 to TRBJ1-5; TRBD1 aligns across 10 bases. The germline V gene has CDR1 WNHNN and CDR2 SYGVQD (reference sequence). V gave up 6 bases and J gave up 4 bases; unmatched junction bases: 3. The CDR3 contains 14 residues. CDR3 sequence (DNA): TGCGCCAGCAGGACAGGGGGCAGGAATCAGCCCCAGCATTTT. This sequence encodes CASRTGGRNQPQHF.

This clone was seen more than once but under ten times. The J gene is TRBJ2-7, the V gene TRBV18; 8 positions match TRBD2. The CDR3 contains 12 residues. The J segment lost 6 bases and the V segment lost 6 bases, leaving 4 bases of the junction unmatched. Germline lookup yields CDR1 KGHSH and CDR2 LQKENI. For the CDR3, the DNA is TGTGCCAGCTCTCCGGGGGGGACCGAGCAGTACTTC. It yields the protein CASSPGGTEQYF.

The rearrangement uses TRBV5-6 and TRBJ2-1; the D gene is possibly TRBD2 (6 bases). Germline CDR1 SGHDT, CDR2 YYEEEE. The CDR3 length is 14 residues. V lost 4 bases and J 8 bases, leaving 16 bases between the germline ends. The CDR3 nucleotides are TGTGCCAGCAGCCTGGGGACTCAGCGGGATGAGCAGTTCTTC. Residues: CASSLGTQRDEQFF.

The V call is TRBV18, the J call TRBJ1-1; tentative D call: TRBD1 (5 bases). Per the germline V gene, CDR1 is KGHSH and CDR2 is LQKENI. The CDR3 consists of 12 residues. Trimming shortened V by 2 bases and J by 10 bases, and 11 bases separated the two germline ends. The CDR3 DNA sequence: TGTGCCAGCTCACCAGGAGGGGCGCGAGCTTTCTTT. It specifies CASSPGGARAFF.

The V gene is TRBV19, the J gene TRBJ2-7; D is unclear. CDR1 LNHDA and CDR2 SQIVND come from the germline V gene (reference sequence). The CDR3 is made up of 11 amino acids. With 6 bases removed from V and 5 bases from J, the gap between germline ends came to 8 bases. Here the CDR3 DNA reads TGTGCCAGTAGCCTCGGGCACGAGCAGTACTTC. Its translation is CASSLGHEQYF. Full variable domain (missing parts from reference TRBV19 and TRBJ2-7): DGGITQSPKYLFRKEGQNVTLSCEQNLNHDAMYWYRQDPGQGLRLIYYSQIVNDFQKGDIAEGYSVSREKKESFPLTVTSAQKNPTAFYLCASSLGHEQYFGPGTRLTVT.

This chain links TRBV6-5 with TRBJ2-1; no definite D call. CDR3 length: 14 residues. V was pared by 2 bases and J by 8 bases, with 13 bases between. Germline CDR1 is MNHEY and CDR2 is SVGAGI. The CDR3 sequence: CASSYLRSPDEQFF. CDR3 in DNA: TGTGCCAGCAGTTACCTCCGCAGCCCCGATGAGCAGTTCTTC.

This chain uses TRBV19 with TRBJ1-1; D ambiguous. The germline V gene has CDR1 LNHDA and CDR2 SQIVND (reference sequence). The CDR3 consists of 15 residues. Trimming left V 5 bases short and J 1 base short, with 14 bases between. CDR3 amino acids: CASSGDRIGNTEAFF. CDR3 DNA: TGTGCCAGTAGTGGCGACCGAATCGGGAACACTGAAGCTTTCTTT.

This clone occurred once. The genes are TRBV19 and TRBJ1-1; TRBD1 is a possible D gene (5 bases). Germline CDR1 LNHDA, CDR2 SQIVND (reference sequence). This CDR3 has 15 residues. Trimming removed 3 bases at V and 6 bases at J, with 17 bases between. This chain's CDR3 is CASSMGPGGFPEAFF. CDR3 coding DNA: TGTGCCAGTAGTATGGGGCCTGGGGGGTTTCCTGAAGCTTTCTTT. The full variable domain, completed using reference TRBV19 and TRBJ1-1, is DGGITQSPKYLFRKEGQNVTLSCEQNLNHDAMYWYRQDPGQGLRLIYYSQIVNDFQKGDIAEGYSVSREKKESFPLTVTSAQKNPTAFYLCASSMGPGGFPEAFFGQGTRLTVV.

Here the CDR3 DNA reads TGTGCCAGCAGACATCGGGACAGCGCATACCAAGAGACCCAGTACTTC. This gives the protein CASRHRDSAYQETQYF. The J gene is TRBJ2-5, the V gene TRBV27; 7 positions match TRBD1. Trimming took 6 bases from V and 0 from J; bases not matched to a gene: 10. CDR1 is MNHEY, CDR2 SMNVEV, per germline (reference sequence). This CDR3 spans 16 amino acids.

The chain couples TRBV27 to TRBJ1-2, with 8 bases that match TRBD1. V shed 6 bases and J 7 bases; nucleotides not matched to a gene: 7. Germline CDR1 reads MNHEY; CDR2 reads SMNVEV (reference sequence). The CDR3 extends over 13 amino acids. The CDR3 is CASRYTGGGGYTF. For the CDR3, the DNA is TGTGCCAGCAGATATACAGGGGGGGGTGGCTACACCTTC.

This clone was seen only once. The gene calls are TRBV28 and TRBJ2-7; 7 bases line up with TRBD1. This CDR3 is built from 19 residues. The V segment lost 1 base and the J segment 6 bases; nucleotides outside the gene matches: 21. CDR1 MDHEN and CDR2 SYDVKM come from the germline V gene. The CDR3 reads CASSLYPTSTGAWVSEQYF. The DNA of the CDR3 is TGTGCCAGCAGTTTATACCCAACTTCCACAGGGGCATGGGTCTCCGAGCAGTACTTC.

The rearrangement links TRBV4-1 to TRBJ1-1, with TRBD1 as a possible D gene (6 bases). CDR3 length: 15 amino acids. The V end lost 2 bases, the J end lost 4 bases, and 14 bases lay between the germline ends. Germline loops: CDR1 MGHRA, CDR2 YSYEKL. CDR3 DNA: TGCGCCAGCAGCCAAAGTACGGACAGAACCACTGAAGCTTTCTTT. Protein product: CASSQSTDRTTEAFF.

This clone appeared a few times. V is TRBV9 and J is TRBJ2-7; D not certain. V lost 2 bases and J lost 2, with 8 bases in between. Per germline, CDR1 SGDLS and CDR2 YYNGEE. This CDR3 is built from 13 residues. CDR3 nucleotides: TGTGCCAGCAGCGTTATCCCTGCCTACGAGCAGTACTTC. It codes for CASSVIPAYEQYF. The full variable domain, with the rest looked up from reference TRBV9 and TRBJ2-7, is DSGVTQTPKHLITATGQRVTLRCSPRSGDLSVYWYQQSLDQGLQFLIQYYNGEERAKGNILERFSAQQFPDLHSELNLSSLELGDSALYFCASSVIPAYEQYFGPGTRLTVT.

This chain joins TRBV19 and TRBJ2-1; 8 bases are shared with TRBD2. Trimming took 1 base from V and 4 from J; bases not matched to a gene: 3. Looked up from germline, CDR1 is LNHDA and CDR2 is SQIVND (reference sequence). CDR3 length equals 15 residues. The CDR3 bases are TGTGCCAGTAGTATAGGACTAGCGATTTACAATGAGCAGTTCTTC. It specifies CASSIGLAIYNEQFF. Based on the CDR3 plus reference TRBV19 and TRBJ2-1, the full variable domain is DGGITQSPKYLFRKEGQNVTLSCEQNLNHDAMYWYRQDPGQGLRLIYYSQIVNDFQKGDIAEGYSVSREKKESFPLTVTSAQKNPTAFYLCASSIGLAIYNEQFFGPGTRLTVL.

V gene TRBV5-1 combines with J gene TRBJ2-5; 9 positions match TRBD1. V lost 0 bases and J lost 4; bases outside the gene matches: 1. CDR3 length: 14 amino acids. Germline V gives CDR1 SGHRS, CDR2 YFSETQ. CDR3 DNA sequence: TGCGCCAGCAGCTTGGACAGGGGGCCAGAGACCCAGTACTTC. It codes for CASSLDRGPETQYF.

This sequence joins TRBV6-1 and TRBJ1-3; D not certain. The ends were cut back, 2 bases at V and 0 bases at J, with 14 bases in the middle. CDR3 size: 17 residues. CDR1 is MNHNS, CDR2 SASEGT, per germline. Here the CDR3 DNA reads TGTGCCAGCAGTGAATCGACTGAAGGATACTCTGGAAACACCATATATTTT. It specifies CASSESTEGYSGNTIYF.

The V call is TRBV5-1, the J call TRBJ1-1; D is unclear. CDR1 is SGHRS, CDR2 YFSETQ, per germline. V lost 0 bases and J 5 bases, leaving 14 bases between the germline ends. CDR3 length equals 15 residues. This CDR3 is CASSLARRGLTEAFF. The CDR3 DNA sequence: TGCGCCAGCAGCTTGGCCCGCCGAGGTTTAACTGAAGCTTTCTTT.

This clone was seen a handful of times. The chain employs TRBV18 and TRBJ2-7; D ambiguous. The CDR3 loop spans 12 amino acids. The V end lost 3 bases, the J end lost 7 bases, and 10 bases lay between the germline ends. The germline CDR1 and CDR2 sequences are KGHSH and LQKENI. Written as DNA, the CDR3 is TGTGCCAGCTCACCCGAGGCGGAGGAGCAGTACTTC. Residues: CASSPEAEEQYF.

The chain has TRBV6-5 and TRBJ1-4; TRBD1 agrees at 9 bases. Germline V gene sequence: CDR1 MNHEY, CDR2 SVGAGI. After removal of 5 bases from V and 4 bases from J, the junction contained 5 bases not matched to a gene. CDR3 length equals 15 residues. CDR3 nucleotides: TGTGCCAGCAGTACCCTGACAGGGGGTAATGAAAAACTGTTTTTT. Its protein is CASSTLTGGNEKLFF.

In this sample, this clone turned up a few times. This rearrangement joins TRBV27 to TRBJ2-7; the D gene is possibly TRBD2 (7 bases). The CDR3 consists of 15 residues. Germline loops: CDR1 MNHEY, CDR2 SMNVEV (reference sequence). Trimming cost V 6 bases and J 3 bases, with 18 bases left between them. CDR3 sequence: CASRSDGGLDYEQYF. In DNA, the CDR3 is TGTGCCAGCAGGTCAGACGGGGGGCTCGACTACGAGCAGTACTTC.

The chain has TRBV5-6 and TRBJ2-7; D uncertain. The germline V gene has CDR1 SGHDT and CDR2 YYEEEE. The germline V and J ends were trimmed by 3 bases and 3 bases, with 7 bases remaining between them. The CDR3 totals 12 residues. The CDR3 DNA reads TGTGCCAGCAGCTCGGGTCGCTACGAGCAGTACTTC. It yields the protein CASSSGRYEQYF.

This clone was counted a few times. The V and J genes are TRBV6-1 and TRBJ1-1; no definite D call. The germline V gene has CDR1 MNHNS and CDR2 SASEGT. Trimming removed 8 bases at V and 3 bases at J, with 4 bases between. The CDR3 extends over 10 amino acids. CDR3 loop: CASFYTEAFF. For the CDR3, the DNA is TGTGCCAGCTTCTACACTGAAGCTTTCTTT.

The genes are TRBV20-1 and TRBJ2-5; D is unresolved. Germline V CDR1 and CDR2: DFQATT, SNEGSKA (reference sequence). The length of the CDR3 is 11 residues. V was clipped by 0 bases and J by 6 bases, with 5 bases between them. The CDR3 DNA sequence: TGCAGTGCTAGAGAGAGGAAGACCCAGTACTTC. It is translated as CSARERKTQYF.